This T cell receptor (beta chain) emerged from a study of regulatory and conventional T cells in RAG deficiency. General study results and limits: Omenn syndrome and CID/AS patients had roughly 100-fold fewer unique Treg TCR beta sequences, versus 9.5 to 10-fold elsewhere. Omenn CD25-high CD127-low cells may be activated cells, not true Tregs. In Omenn syndrome, Treg and Tconv repertoires overlapped >85%.

As to this clone: Antigen: not known.

Clones were sequenced by immunoSEQ multiplex PCR, and TCRdb holds only the in-frame ones, with some missing. The table lists approximately 12,000 clones, roughly 95% of them singletons. The sorted regulatory T cells were CD4+, CD25-high and CD127-low, with genomic DNA sequenced. CDR3 length equals 14 residues. Trimming removed 10 bases at V and 7 bases at J, with 20 bases between. Germline V gene sequence: CDR1 SNHLY, CDR2 FYNNEI. The same data also contributed to another study, on regulatory T cells. As that study records: The primer mix had 52 TRBV and 13 TRBJ primers. Regulatory T cells showed the strongest V-J pair restriction and V/J gene skewing among patient repertoires.

The receptor's source is a human donor in good health. Material for sequencing was CD127- CD25+ CD4+ Tregs sorted from blood. V and J are TRBV2 and TRBJ1-5, with D possibly being TRBD1 (5 bases). For the CDR3, the DNA is TGTGCCACCACGGGACCGCATCGGGGGCAGCCCCAGCATTTT. It specifies CATTGPHRGQPQHF. The complete variable domain, with remaining parts taken from reference TRBV2 and TRBJ1-5, reads EPEVTQTPSHQVTQMGQEVILRCVPISNHLYFYWYRQILGQKVEFLVSFYNNEISEKSEIFDDQFSVERPDGSNFTLKIRSTKLEDSAMYFCATTGPHRGQPQHFGDGTRLSIL.